These T cell receptor beta chains were read from a single sample in a study of T-cell memory formation after mild COVID-19. Via MiXCR, TCRdb re-called the 5' RACE reads, giving one row per CDR3 protein. The table has about 360,000 distinct CDR3 sequences, about an eighth seen once. The sample taken for sequencing was PBMCs or a T cell subset sorted from them (not recorded which). The receptors shown here come from a man younger than 35 who had mild COVID-19 (a few samples of this study predate the infection). Cell type and time point are not known. Each CDR3 is given with its conserved first and last residue. D genes are given only for firm matches. Clone size is given for some rows only: seen once, a few or many times, or a class if the clone is expanded.

v_gene,d_gene,abundance,j_gene,CDR3nt,CDR3aa
TRBV3-1,NA,NA,TRBJ1-5,TGTGCCAGCAGCCAAGACGGAGGGTTTAATCAGCCCCAGCATTTT,CASSQDGGFNQPQHF
TRBV4-1,TRBD2,many,TRBJ2-1,TGCGCCAGCAGCCAAGATCCGGGGACTAGCCCCCATGAGCAGTTCTTC,CASSQDPGTSPHEQFF
TRBV7-2,TRBD2,few,TRBJ2-7,TGTGCCAGCAGCTTAGCGCTGGGAGGGAGTGAGCAGTACTTC,CASSLALGGSEQYF
TRBV27,NA,many,TRBJ2-2,TGTGCCAGCAGTCCCTTGGGCTTGAACACCGGGGAGCTGTTTTTT,CASSPLGLNTGELFF
TRBV12-3/TRBV12-4,NA,NA,TRBJ1-5,TGTGCCAGCAGTTTAGAGCCCGCGCCCCAGCATTTT,CASSLEPAPQHF
TRBV7-2,NA,few,TRBJ1-5,TGTGCCAGCAGCTTATCTCGCGAGCAGCCCCAGCATTTT,CASSLSREQPQHF
TRBV5-1,TRBD1,NA,TRBJ1-4,TGCGCCAGCAGCGCCGACAGGGGGAATGAAAAACTGTTTTTT,CASSADRGNEKLFF
TRBV6-6,TRBD1,once,TRBJ1-4,TGTGCCAGCAGTTACTCCAGACAGGGCGACGAAAAACTGTTTTTT,CASSYSRQGDEKLFF
TRBV4-1,TRBD2,few,TRBJ2-3,TGCGCCAGCAGCCACCCGCCTAGCGGGGTTGATACGCAGTATTTT,CASSHPPSGVDTQYF
TRBV12-3/TRBV12-4,TRBD1,few,TRBJ1-5,TGTGCCAGCAATTTGGGGACAGATAATCAGCCCCAGCATTTT,CASNLGTDNQPQHF
TRBV10-2,NA,NA,TRBJ2-3,TGCGCCAGCAGAGGGACGGACCCTGGAGATACGCAGTATTTT,CASRGTDPGDTQYF
TRBV3-1,TRBD2,few,TRBJ2-2,TGTGCCAGCAGCCCGGGACTAGCGGGGGTTGGCACCGGGGAGCTGTTTTTT,CASSPGLAGVGTGELFF
TRBV7-2,NA,NA,TRBJ2-5,TGTGCCAGCAGCTTAGAGGGCCCCAAGGGGACCCAGTACTTC,CASSLEGPKGTQYF
TRBV5-1,NA,few,TRBJ1-1,TGCGCCAGCAGCCTTAACTGGGGGCCGAACACTGAAGCTTTCTTT,CASSLNWGPNTEAFF
TRBV7-6,TRBD2,few,TRBJ2-3,TGTGCCAGCAGCTTATCTCGCGGGGGGACCACAGATACGCAGTATTTT,CASSLSRGGTTDTQYF
TRBV5-5,NA,NA,TRBJ1-2,TGTGCCAGCAGCTACACACGACGGACCTATGGCTACACCTTC,CASSYTRRTYGYTF
TRBV18,NA,NA,TRBJ2-3,TGTGCCAGCTCACCACGTGTTATGGGCACAGATACGCAGTATTTT,CASSPRVMGTDTQYF
TRBV7-7,NA,many,TRBJ2-5,TGTGCTAGCAGCTCAGGAGGGGACCAGTACTTC,CASSSGGDQYF
TRBV27,TRBD1,NA,TRBJ1-2,TGTGCCAGCAGTTCATCCCGGGACAGGGTCAATGGCTACACCTTC,CASSSSRDRVNGYTF
TRBV5-4,NA,few,TRBJ1-1,TGTGCCAGCAGCCCGACCAATGTGGGTATAGCTTTCTTT,CASSPTNVGIAFF
TRBV6-6,TRBD2,many,TRBJ2-1,TGTGCCAGCATCCGGACTAGCGGGGGGGCCCCTTTTTCCTACAATGAGCAGTTCTTC,CASIRTSGGAPFSYNEQFF
TRBV12-3/TRBV12-4,NA,few,TRBJ1-3,TGTGCCAGCAGTCCCCACGGAAACACCATATATTTT,CASSPHGNTIYF
TRBV19,NA,few,TRBJ1-5,TGTGCCAGTAGCCCTAGGGGTTTCGATCAGCCCCAGCATTTT,CASSPRGFDQPQHF
TRBV6-2/TRBV6-3,NA,few,TRBJ1-6,TGTGCCAGCAGTTACCAGGGCGCGAATTCACCCCTCCACTTT,CASSYQGANSPLHF
TRBV6-6,NA,NA,TRBJ1-1,TGTGCCAGCAGGTCCTTCAGGGGTTCTGAAGCTTTCTTT,CASRSFRGSEAFF
TRBV27,NA,few,TRBJ1-6,TGTGCCAGCAGACGAGGGCGTTTGAATTCACCCCTCCACTTT,CASRRGRLNSPLHF
TRBV5-5,NA,few,TRBJ2-7,TGTGCCAGCAGCTTGGAGGAGGGACAGAACTACGAGCAGTACTTC,CASSLEEGQNYEQYF
TRBV18,NA,NA,TRBJ1-1,TGTGCCAGCTCACCACCAATAGGTACTGAAGCTTTCTTT,CASSPPIGTEAFF
TRBV20-1,TRBD1,NA,TRBJ1-5,TGCAGTGCAGTGGACAGGGGGCTGTCTCAGCCCCAGCATTTT,CSAVDRGLSQPQHF
TRBV7-2,NA,many,TRBJ1-1,TGTGCCAGCAGCTTAGTGTACGGGGGAACCACTGAAGCTTTCTTT,CASSLVYGGTTEAFF
TRBV9,TRBD1,NA,TRBJ2-3,TGTGCCAGCAGCGACCGGGACAGGGGTCCGGGTACGCAGTATTTT,CASSDRDRGPGTQYF
TRBV3-1,TRBD1,few,TRBJ2-3,TGTGCCAGCAGCCCATTCCGGGACAGAAGCACAGATACGCAGTATTTT,CASSPFRDRSTDTQYF
TRBV7-2,TRBD2,few,TRBJ2-2,TGTGCCAGCAGCCCCTCTAGCGGGGGGGACACCGGGGAGCTGTTTTTT,CASSPSSGGDTGELFF
TRBV6-5,NA,NA,TRBJ1-6,TGTGCCAGCACCCAACGGGGGTATAATTCACCCCTCCACTTT,CASTQRGYNSPLHF